Listed below are T cell receptor beta chains from one sample, sequenced in a study of blood T cell repertoires in COVID-19. Clones were sequenced by immunoSEQ multiplex PCR, and TCRdb holds only the in-frame ones, with some missing. The sample includes approximately 340,000 clones, around 80% of them seen just once. Sequenced sample: peripheral blood. These receptors were taken from a man younger than 45 with active or convalescent COVID-19. The conserved cysteine and the conserved F or W are not part of the CDR3 here. Each record gives: V gene, J gene, CDR3 protein.

>TRBV11-1|TRBJ2-3
ASSFQGKEDTQY
>TRBV28|TRBJ1-2
ASSQGQVYGYT
>TRBV11-2|TRBJ2-4
ASSLRLAGGQGNIQY
>TRBV29-1|TRBJ1-2
SVEPRPVTKGYT
>TRBV7-9|TRBJ1-1
ASSFRGENTEAF
>TRBV7-3|TRBJ2-1
ASSLHRQGLSSYNEQF
>TRBV27|TRBJ1-2
ASSSQTGGGRYGYT
>TRBV7-3|TRBJ2-1
ASRRTSGSYNEQF
>TRBV11-3|TRBJ2-1
ASSYRSSDEQF
>TRBV3-1/TRBV3-2|TRBJ2-5
ASSRSTSGETQY
>TRBV29-1|TRBJ1-1
SVEAVINEAF
>TRBV7-2|TRBJ1-6
ASSLTGTVNSPLH
>TRBV19|TRBJ2-1
ASTSPGLPYNEQF
>TRBV27|TRBJ1-1
ASSLTGTGNTEAF
>TRBV3-1/TRBV3-2|TRBJ1-3
ASSLGEAGNTIY
>TRBV4-3|TRBJ2-5
ASSQDRDNQETQY
>TRBV9|TRBJ2-7
ASSPTSSGIYEQY
>TRBV18|TRBJ1-2
ASSQIAGEYGYT
>TRBV5-6|TRBJ1-3
ASSWGGADSGNTIY
>TRBV21-1|TRBJ2-7
ASSRTWTSSCYEQY
>TRBV7-2|TRBJ1-6
ASSLFDRGSPLH
>TRBV2|TRBJ1-5
ASSGRTAHNQPQH
>TRBV11-3|TRBJ2-2
ASSQWDLQGGPGELF
>TRBV3-1/TRBV3-2|TRBJ2-7
ASSRTRTGGEQY
>TRBV7-2|TRBJ1-1
ASSLWQGSTEAF
>TRBV6-6|TRBJ2-2
ASSPTGAFTGELF
>TRBV7-9|TRBJ2-1
ASSLGLARNEQF
>TRBV4-3|TRBJ2-3
ASSQDLGRATDTQY
>TRBV19|TRBJ1-2
ASRHSGAIYGYT
>TRBV5-4|TRBJ2-7
ASSLRGGASEQY
>TRBV19|TRBJ1-2
ASFSRTDVDGYT
>TRBV10-3|TRBJ2-3
AITPGQGYSTDTQY
>TRBV7-9|TRBJ2-2
ASSSHSVHTGELF
>TRBV2|TRBJ2-3
ASRSPLGVTDTQY
>TRBV5-1|TRBJ2-1
ASSPAGALSSYNEQF
>TRBV9|TRBJ2-5
ASSPGLAGGQETQY
>TRBV29-1|TRBJ2-1
SVDRTGNYNEQF
>TRBV2|TRBJ2-3
ASSELRGTDTQY
>TRBV7-9|TRBJ2-1
ASSSSGYNEQF
>TRBV30|TRBJ1-3
AWRGAAAGNTIY
>TRBV19|TRBJ1-5
ASSRQGARQPQH
>TRBV19|TRBJ1-2
ASSDRVNYGYT
>TRBV27|TRBJ1-1
ATLSGGTEAF
>TRBV12-3/TRBV12-4|TRBJ1-2
ASSPSGWDGYT
>TRBV19|TRBJ2-1
ASSGGLAVDNEQF
>TRBV12-5|TRBJ2-1
ASGLGREDNEQF
>TRBV4-2|TRBJ2-7
ASSQEAGTSYEQY
>TRBV3-1/TRBV3-2|TRBJ2-5
ASSRGDLLAETQY